This is a list of T cell receptor beta chains from one sample in a study of blood T cell repertoires in COVID-19. Clones were read by immunoSEQ multiplex PCR, and TCRdb kept only the in-frame ones, dropping some. The sample yields fewer than 85,000 clones, around nine tenths seen once. Sequenced sample: peripheral blood. The receptors stem from a human donor in a cohort sampled during active COVID-19. The CDR3 runs from the conserved cysteine through the conserved F or W. A D gene is named only where the DNA matches it firmly. Rows may omit the clone size; those that give it use once, few, many or a size class.

v_call	j_call	d_call	clone_size	cdr3_nt	cdr3_aa
TRBV28	TRBJ1-2	.	.	TGTGCCAGCACTCCGGGTGGGTACAACTATGGCTACACCTTC	CASTPGGYNYGYTF
TRBV5-4	TRBJ2-7	.	.	TGTGCCAGCAGCTTGGGCGACGAGCAGTACTTC	CASSLGDEQYF
TRBV7-7	TRBJ2-7	.	.	TGTGCCAGCAGCTTAGGGGTCGGAGGATACGAGCAGTACTTC	CASSLGVGGYEQYF
TRBV11-2	TRBJ1-1	.	.	TGTGCCAGCAGCCTCGGACAGACCCTCACTGAAGCTTTCTTT	CASSLGQTLTEAFF
TRBV18	TRBJ2-7	.	once	TGTGCCAGCTCACTCTCCGGGCTTCGGGGCGAGCAGTACTTC	CASSLSGLRGEQYF
TRBV3-1/TRBV3-2	TRBJ2-7	.	.	TGTGCCAGCAGCCAACGGACAGATACCTACGAGCAGTACTTC	CASSQRTDTYEQYF
TRBV2	TRBJ1-6	TRBD1	.	TGTGCCAGCTCCCGGACAGGGGGGAATTCACCCCTCCACTTT	CASSRTGGNSPLHF
TRBV5-1	TRBJ1-1	.	.	TGCGCCAGCAGCTTCGGCAGGATGAACACTGAAGCTTTCTTT	CASSFGRMNTEAFF
TRBV7-3	TRBJ1-2	.	few	TGTGCCAGCAGCTTCGTGCTACGAGAACTGAACTATGGCTACACCTTC	CASSFVLRELNYGYTF
TRBV11-2	TRBJ2-5	TRBD1	.	TGTGCCAGCAGCTCGATTCGGGACAGGGGGCGTCTGAAGACCCAGTACTTC	CASSSIRDRGRLKTQYF